The T cell receptor beta chain described here comes from a study of T cell responses to AZD1222 COVID-19 vaccine. This clone occurred a few times. The germline V gene has CDR1 LNHNV and CDR2 YYDKDF (reference sequence). This CDR3 has 14 amino acids. V lost 8 bases and J 4 bases, leaving 15 bases between the germline ends. The table came from immunoSEQ multiplex PCR; TCRdb's copy has only in-frame clones and leaves some out. The sample lists 95,000 to 110,000 clones, roughly nine tenths occurring once. This chain uses TRBV15 with TRBJ1-3; D might be TRBD1 (6 bases). The sequencing used peripheral blood, collected on day 0 of AZD1222 vaccination. The source is an adult in good health. The chain's CDR3 is CATRKTGAGNTIYF. Here the CDR3 DNA reads TGTGCCACCCGTAAGACGGGGGCCGGAAACACCATATATTTT.